This entry concerns a single T cell receptor beta chain. These data are taken from a study of CD8 T cells in Susac syndrome. Trimming cost V 0 bases and J 4 bases, with 10 bases left between them. Germline-derived CDR1 and CDR2 are SGHNT and YYREEE (reference sequence). The CDR3 covers 14 residues. Random-hexamer reverse transcription was applied to roughly 0.45 to 1 ug RNA. TCRdb reprocessed the immunoSEQ multiplex PCR reads with MiXCR, giving one entry per CDR3 protein. The profile covers around 140,000 distinct CDR3 sequences, with approximately 94% appearing a single time and 0.075% to 0.09% taken by the ten largest.

The origin of this receptor is a human donor in good health. The chain combines TRBV5-4 with TRBJ2-5; no reliable D call. The sequenced sample consisted of CD4+ T cells from PBMCs. The CDR3 DNA reads as TGTGCCAGCAGCTTGGATGGGTTTCGAGAGACCCAGTACTTC. The encoded protein is CASSLDGFRETQYF.